These T cell receptor beta chains were read from a single sample in a study of T cell responses to AZD1222 COVID-19 vaccine. The method was immunoSEQ multiplex PCR; TCRdb's version includes in-frame clones alone and lacks a portion of them. Of around 53,000 clones listed, 80% to 90% are singletons. Sequenced material: peripheral blood, taken 28 days after the second AZD1222 dose. These receptors all stem from an adult who received the AZD1222 COVID-19 vaccine. Both conserved end residues are part of each CDR3. D genes are given only for firm matches. Clone sizes are given selectively: once, few, many, or a class where the clone is expanded.

V gene: TRBV11-2
J gene: TRBJ1-1
clone size: -
D gene: -
CDR3 protein: CASSLVGGGAFF
CDR3 DNA: TGTGCCAGCAGCTTAGTTGGGGGGGGAGCTTTCTTT

V gene: TRBV10-2
J gene: TRBJ2-7
clone size: -
D gene: TRBD1
CDR3 protein: CASIETGGTRQYF
CDR3 DNA: TGCGCCAGCATCGAAACAGGGGGCACCCGGCAGTACTTC

V gene: TRBV27
J gene: TRBJ2-1
clone size: -
D gene: TRBD1
CDR3 protein: CASSSPGQGSYNEQFF
CDR3 DNA: TGTGCCAGCAGTTCCCCGGGACAGGGCTCCTACAATGAGCAGTTCTTC

V gene: TRBV19
J gene: TRBJ2-2
clone size: -
D gene: -
CDR3 protein: CASSINFPGELFF
CDR3 DNA: TGTGCCAGTAGTATCAACTTCCCCGGGGAGCTGTTTTTT

V gene: TRBV5-1
J gene: TRBJ1-5
clone size: few
D gene: -
CDR3 protein: CASSARNQPQHF
CDR3 DNA: TGCGCCAGCAGCGCCCGCAATCAGCCCCAGCATTTT

V gene: TRBV4-2
J gene: TRBJ2-7
clone size: -
D gene: -
CDR3 protein: CASSQDPGDGYEQYF
CDR3 DNA: TGTGCCAGCAGCCAAGACCCAGGTGACGGCTACGAGCAGTACTTC

V gene: TRBV19
J gene: TRBJ1-5
clone size: -
D gene: -
CDR3 protein: CASSIRKGSNQPQHF
CDR3 DNA: TGTGCCAGTAGTATTCGCAAAGGTAGCAATCAGCCCCAGCATTTT

V gene: TRBV7-2
J gene: TRBJ2-3
clone size: -
D gene: TRBD2
CDR3 protein: CASSRTSRPSTDTQYF
CDR3 DNA: TGTGCCAGCAGCCGGACTAGCAGACCTAGCACAGATACGCAGTATTTT

V gene: TRBV7-6
J gene: TRBJ2-7
clone size: -
D gene: TRBD1
CDR3 protein: CASSTHDRGYEQYF
CDR3 DNA: TGTGCCAGCAGCACGCACGACAGGGGCTACGAGCAGTACTTC

V gene: TRBV12-3/TRBV12-4
J gene: TRBJ1-2
clone size: -
D gene: -
CDR3 protein: CAIRHSDRSGYTF
CDR3 DNA: TGTGCCATCAGGCACTCTGATCGTTCGGGCTACACCTTC

V gene: TRBV10-1
J gene: TRBJ1-2
clone size: -
D gene: -
CDR3 protein: CASSPGFNYGYTF
CDR3 DNA: TGCGCCAGCAGCCCAGGGTTTAACTATGGCTACACCTTC

V gene: TRBV6-1
J gene: TRBJ1-1
clone size: -
D gene: TRBD1
CDR3 protein: CASSVLDRVGYTEAFF
CDR3 DNA: TGTGCCAGCAGTGTTCTGGACAGGGTTGGGTACACTGAAGCTTTCTTT

V gene: TRBV7-3
J gene: TRBJ2-2
clone size: -
D gene: -
CDR3 protein: CASSRDIPAGELFF
CDR3 DNA: TGTGCCAGCAGCAGGGACATCCCAGCCGGGGAGCTGTTTTTT

V gene: TRBV28
J gene: TRBJ1-1
clone size: -
D gene: -
CDR3 protein: CASSSHGDGNTEAFF
CDR3 DNA: TGTGCCAGCAGTTCGCATGGGGATGGGAACACTGAAGCTTTCTTT

V gene: TRBV10-3
J gene: TRBJ1-1
clone size: -
D gene: -
CDR3 protein: CAIKGLYEAFF
CDR3 DNA: TGTGCCATCAAGGGGTTATATGAAGCTTTCTTT